The 2 T cell receptor beta chains presented below share a single source sample, sequenced in a study of vaccination and CD4 T cells after COVID-19. Cultured CD4+ T-cell DNA underwent Oncomine TCR Beta short-read sequencing. Using its own MiXCR run on the PCR reads, TCRdb lists one record per CDR3 protein. Here the sample spans 15,000 or so distinct CDR3 sequences, roughly three quarters being singletons. No antigen is known for these receptors. Described treatment: approximately 11-day PBMC culture with coronavirus spike peptide pools or control peptides (ViraFEST assay). The sample taken for sequencing was CD4+ T cells from blood, cultured in vitro. The receptors stem from a human donor who had recovered from COVID-19.

V is TRBV19 and J is TRBJ1-2; D is ambiguous. This CDR3 region has 14 residues. The germline V gene has CDR1 LNHDA and CDR2 SQIVND (reference sequence). V was clipped by 5 bases and J by 0 bases, with 10 bases between them. The CDR3: CASSEDTTNYGYTF. In DNA, the CDR3 is TGTGCCAGTAGTGAGGATACCACTAACTATGGCTACACCTTC.

The CDR3 coding sequence is TGTGCCAGCAGTTCCGAGGCGGGAGAAGAGACCCAGTACTTC. Translation: CASSSEAGEETQYF. The rearrangement joins TRBV7-3 to TRBJ2-5; TRBD2 aligns across 7 bases. J was trimmed by 3 bases and V by 6 bases; bases with no gene match: 7. Looked up from germline, CDR1 is SGHTA and CDR2 is FQGTGA. The CDR3 is 14 residues long.